One and the same sample provided the 6 T cell receptor beta chains below, sequenced in a study of cytomegalovirus exposure and HLA in healthy donors. Both 60 Vbeta primers and 13 Jbeta primers went into the PCR. Profiled with immunoSEQ multiplex PCR; TCRdb holds only in-frame clones, not every one. The sample has some 110,000 clones, over 65% seen once; the top ten hold roughly 0.92%. The sample consisted of PBMCs. All receptors come from a woman between 25 and 40 years old in good health and CMV-seronegative.

This clone has a handful of counts. The chain links TRBV5-1 to TRBJ2-3; maybe TRBD2 (6 bases). The CDR3 spans 15 residues. V dropped 2 bases and J dropped 3 bases, with 13 bases sitting between them. Germline loops: CDR1 SGHRS, CDR2 YFSETQ. The CDR3 DNA reads TGCGCCAGCAGCTTCACTAGCTCACCTACAGATACGCAGTATTTT. It codes for CASSFTSSPTDTQYF. Variable domain in full (rest from reference TRBV5-1 and TRBJ2-3): KAGVTQTPRYLIKTRGQQVTLSCSPISGHRSVSWYQQTPGQGLQFLFEYFSETQRNKGNFPGRFSGRQFSNSRSEMNVSTLELGDSALYLCASSFTSSPTDTQYFGPGTRLTVL.

The chain couples TRBV30 to TRBJ1-2; 8 nucleotides match TRBD1. This CDR3 contains 13 residues. Trimming removed 2 bases from V and 7 bases from J; junction bases left unmatched: 6. CDR1 and CDR2 (germline): GTSNPN, SVGIG (reference sequence). CDR3 nucleotide sequence: TGTGCCTGGAGTCCACAGGGGGTGGGTGGCTACACCTTC. This encodes CAWSPQGVGGYTF.

This chain links TRBV27 with TRBJ2-1, with TRBD1 identical over 8 bases. CDR1 is MNHEY, CDR2 SMNVEV, per germline (reference sequence). This CDR3 is built from 16 residues. The V and J ends lost 8 bases and 2 bases, in that order; junction bases with no gene match: 11. The CDR3 spells CASGTQGAPPYNEQFF. The CDR3 DNA reads as TGTGCCAGCGGAACGCAGGGGGCCCCCCCCTACAATGAGCAGTTCTTC.

The CDR3 nucleotides are TGTGCCAGCAGTTTAACCGGGGATGGCTACACCTTC. This gives the protein CASSLTGDGYTF. V gene TRBV6-5 combines with J gene TRBJ1-2, with D unresolved. V lost 4 bases, J lost 6 bases, and 9 bases lay in between. The V gene's germline CDR1 is MNHEY and CDR2 SVGAGI. The CDR3 length is 12 residues.

This clone appeared a few times. V usage is TRBV6-5 and J usage is TRBJ1-4, with 11 bases identical to TRBD1. With V trimmed by 7 bases and J by 7 bases, 5 bases remained unmatched. The CDR3 consists of 14 residues. The germline V gene encodes CDR1 MNHEY and CDR2 SVGAGI. The CDR3 protein is CASKFGTGGEKLFF. CDR3 nucleotide sequence: TGTGCCAGCAAATTCGGGACAGGGGGTGAAAAACTGTTTTTT.

This chain links TRBV6-5 with TRBJ1-2; D uncertain. The CDR3 is 14 residues long. V was pared by 2 bases and J by 2 bases, with 9 bases between. Germline values: CDR1 MNHEY, CDR2 SVGAGI. The CDR3 DNA follows: TGTGCCAGCAGTTACGACCGGCGGAACTATGGCTACACCTTC. This sequence encodes CASSYDRRNYGYTF.